This is a list of T cell receptor beta chains from one sample in a study of cytomegalovirus exposure and HLA in healthy donors. Assay used: immunoSEQ multiplex PCR; TCRdb lists only in-frame clones, some missing. Counted here are some 240,000 clones, 70% to 90% occurring once; the ten biggest clones make up around 5.5%. Sequenced input: PBMCs. The origin of the receptors is a woman aged 18-30 years in good health and CMV-seronegative. CDR3s include the opening cysteine and the closing phenylalanine or tryptophan. Each record gives: D gene, J gene, clone size, V gene, CDR3 protein, CDR3 DNA. D genes are given only for firm matches. Part of the rows lack a size; the others show once, few, many or a class for expanded clones.

TRBD1	TRBJ1-1	NA	TRBV5-5	CASSRERDREPEAFF	TGTGCCAGCAGCAGGGAACGGGACAGGGAGCCTGAAGCTTTCTTT
TRBD1	TRBJ1-2	few	TRBV2	CASRGQGVYGYTF	TGTGCCAGCAGAGGACAGGGCGTATATGGCTACACCTTC
NA	TRBJ1-1	once	TRBV7-9	CASSLVGSDAFF	TGTGCCAGCAGCTTAGTGGGCAGTGACGCTTTCTTT
TRBD1	TRBJ1-2	NA	TRBV18	CASSPDRVGYTF	TGTGCCAGCTCTCCCGACAGGGTCGGCTACACCTTC
TRBD2	TRBJ2-2	NA	TRBV5-1	CASSSEVQGGIYSGELFF	TGCGCCAGCAGCTCGGAGGTGCAGGGAGGGATTTATTCCGGGGAGCTGTTTTTT
TRBD1	TRBJ2-7	once	TRBV5-1	CASSSTGQNYEQYF	TGCGCCAGTTCCTCGACAGGGCAAAACTACGAGCAGTACTTC
NA	TRBJ2-1	NA	TRBV6-6	CASSYSGHPTDEQFF	TGTGCCAGCAGTTACTCGGGACACCCTACGGATGAGCAGTTCTTC
NA	TRBJ2-5	NA	TRBV18	CASSRRDSQETQYF	TGTGCCAGCTCTCGAAGGGACTCCCAAGAGACCCAGTACTTC
NA	TRBJ1-2	NA	TRBV5-3	CARSCEAGNGYTF	TGTGCCAGAAGTTGCGAAGCTGGGAATGGCTACACCTTC
NA	TRBJ1-3	NA	TRBV6-1	CASSVRDSGNTIYF	TGTGCCAGCAGTGTGAGGGACTCTGGAAACACCATATATTTT
NA	TRBJ2-7	NA	TRBV6-5	CASRRVIESYEQYF	TGTGCCAGCAGGAGGGTGATAGAGTCCTACGAGCAGTACTTC
NA	TRBJ2-1	once	TRBV29-1	CSVESYDEQFF	TGCAGCGTTGAGAGCTACGATGAGCAGTTCTTC
NA	TRBJ2-2	NA	TRBV11-3	CASSPGGVFAPTGELFF	TGTGCCAGCAGCCCAGGGGGGGTATTTGCCCCCACCGGGGAGCTGTTTTTT
TRBD1	TRBJ2-2	NA	TRBV27	CASSLRDRAGGELFF	TGTGCCAGCAGTTTGAGGGACAGGGCGGGCGGGGAGCTGTTTTTT
NA	TRBJ1-3	NA	TRBV28	CASTPPGSGNTIYF	TGTGCCAGCACCCCGCCGGGCTCTGGAAACACCATATATTTT
TRBD2	TRBJ2-5	NA	TRBV27	CASSPGLAGETQYF	TGTGCCAGCAGCCCGGGACTAGCAGGAGAGACCCAGTACTTC
NA	TRBJ2-2	NA	TRBV6-5	CASSYSIGFAGELFF	TGTGCCAGCAGTTACTCGATCGGTTTTGCCGGGGAGCTGTTTTTT
NA	TRBJ2-7	NA	TRBV5-6	CASSLLAYEQYF	TGTGCCAGCAGCTTGTTGGCCTACGAGCAGTACTTC
NA	TRBJ2-2	NA	TRBV27	CASSFPPGRQNTGELFF	TGTGCCAGCAGTTTCCCCCCGGGACGGCAGAACACCGGGGAGCTGTTTTTT
TRBD2	TRBJ2-4	few	TRBV30	CAWRAAGGVRAKNIQYF	TGTGCCTGGAGAGCTGCGGGAGGTGTTAGGGCCAAAAACATTCAGTACTTC
TRBD1	TRBJ1-2	few	TRBV6-5	CASTPDRASGYTF	TGTGCCAGCACCCCGGACAGGGCCTCGGGCTACACCTTC
TRBD1	TRBJ1-2	NA	TRBV15	CATSRSGQGIYGYTF	TGTGCCACCAGCAGATCCGGACAGGGAATCTATGGCTACACCTTC
TRBD1	TRBJ2-7	NA	TRBV18	CASSPPTGTDYEQYF	TGTGCCAGCTCACCACCAACCGGGACAGATTACGAGCAGTACTTC
NA	TRBJ2-2	NA	TRBV5-4	CASSLEGGANTGELFF	TGTGCCAGCAGCTTGGAGGGGGGAGCGAACACCGGGGAGCTGTTTTTT
TRBD2	TRBJ2-5	NA	TRBV10-3	CAIKAGLKETQYF	TGTGCCATCAAAGCGGGACTTAAAGAGACCCAGTACTTC
NA	TRBJ2-3	once	TRBV29-1	CSVEWGAALEDTQYF	TGCAGCGTTGAATGGGGGGCCGCCTTGGAGGATACGCAGTATTTT
TRBD1	TRBJ2-7	NA	TRBV27	CASSRGMNSYEQYF	TGTGCCAGTTCCAGGGGGATGAACTCCTACGAGCAGTACTTC
NA	TRBJ2-7	NA	TRBV15	CATSRDTSEQYF	TGTGCCACCAGCAGAGATACTTCGGAGCAGTACTTC
NA	TRBJ1-2	NA	TRBV2	CASAAASRNYGYTF	TGTGCCAGCGCGGCGGCCAGCCGAAACTATGGCTACACCTTC
NA	TRBJ1-2	NA	TRBV4-1	CASSQEGGYTF	TGCGCCAGCAGCCAAGAGGGAGGCTACACCTTC
TRBD1	TRBJ1-1	NA	TRBV27	CASSLLYRGSEAFF	TGTGCCAGCAGTTTATTGTACAGGGGGTCTGAAGCTTTCTTT
TRBD1	TRBJ2-1	NA	TRBV7-3	CASSLTGQGATEQFF	TGTGCCAGCAGCTTAACGGGACAGGGGGCGACTGAGCAGTTCTTC
NA	TRBJ2-1	NA	TRBV9	CASSVGEHLSYNEQFF	TGTGCCAGCAGCGTAGGAGAGCACCTATCCTACAATGAGCAGTTCTTC
TRBD1	TRBJ1-2	NA	TRBV19	CASTARTGRDDYGYTF	TGTGCCAGTACCGCTAGGACAGGGAGGGACGACTATGGCTACACCTTC
TRBD2	TRBJ2-7	NA	TRBV27	CASSRSGSRVEQYF	TGTGCCAGCAGCCGTAGCGGGAGCAGGGTCGAGCAGTACTTC
NA	TRBJ1-5	NA	TRBV10-2	CASSERPPWPQHF	TGCGCCAGCAGTGAGCGCCCCCCCTGGCCCCAGCATTTT
NA	TRBJ1-1	NA	TRBV5-1	CASSLGRENTEAFF	TGCGCCAGCAGCTTGGGCAGGGAGAACACTGAAGCTTTCTTT
TRBD1	TRBJ1-5	NA	TRBV4-1	CASSQDRDRGAQPQHF	TGCGCCAGCAGCCAAGATCGGGACAGGGGCGCTCAGCCCCAGCATTTT
TRBD1	TRBJ1-1	NA	TRBV27	CASRVDRDRTEAFF	TGTGCCAGCCGCGTAGACAGGGATCGAACTGAAGCTTTCTTT
NA	TRBJ2-2	few	TRBV11-3	CASSLRGNTGELFF	TGTGCCAGCAGCTTAAGGGGGAACACCGGGGAGCTGTTTTTT
TRBD2	TRBJ2-7	NA	TRBV7-2	CASSLGGGIYEQYF	TGTGCCAGCAGCTTAGGGGGGGGAATCTACGAGCAGTACTTC
NA	TRBJ1-5	few	TRBV10-3	CAISEGSGQPQHF	TGTGCCATCAGCGAGGGGTCCGGGCAGCCCCAGCATTTT
TRBD1	TRBJ1-5	few	TRBV4-2	CASSELTGSNQPQHF	TGTGCCAGCAGCGAGCTGACAGGGAGCAATCAGCCCCAGCATTTT
TRBD2	TRBJ2-1	NA	TRBV10-2	CASSETGRAFSTFF	TGCGCCAGCAGTGAGACCGGGAGGGCCTTTTCTACGTTCTTC
TRBD1	TRBJ2-7	many	TRBV30	CAWSWGQGYEQYF	TGTGCCTGGAGTTGGGGACAGGGCTACGAGCAGTACTTC
NA	TRBJ1-5	NA	TRBV7-2	CASTPGRRAGQPQHF	TGTGCCAGCACCCCCGGCCGGCGGGCGGGGCAGCCCCAGCATTTT
NA	TRBJ2-5	NA	TRBV4-1	CASSQFGGEGRREETQYF	TGCGCCAGCAGCCAATTCGGGGGCGAGGGCCGGAGGGAAGAGACCCAGTACTTC
NA	TRBJ2-7	NA	TRBV18	CASSPSGRAGQYF	TGTGCCAGCTCACCTTCCGGTCGGGCGGGGCAGTACTTC
NA	TRBJ2-1	once	TRBV25-1	CASSDTTTAYNEQFF	TGTGCCAGCAGTGATACCACGACAGCTTACAATGAGCAGTTCTTC
NA	TRBJ2-3	once	TRBV18	CASSPPVITDTQYF	TGTGCCAGCTCACCACCGGTGATCACAGATACGCAGTATTTT
NA	TRBJ2-1	NA	TRBV18	CASSPDISYNEQFF	TGTGCCAGCTCACCAGACATCTCCTACAATGAGCAGTTCTTC
NA	TRBJ2-1	NA	TRBV5-1	CASREFTSSNEQFF	TGCGCCAGCAGGGAGTTCACTAGTAGCAATGAGCAGTTCTTC
NA	TRBJ2-1	NA	TRBV7-9	CATAPGRPPNEQFF	TGTGCCACCGCGCCGGGACGCCCGCCGAATGAGCAGTTCTTC
NA	TRBJ1-1	NA	TRBV29-1	CSASSWGFMNTEAFF	TGCAGCGCTTCGTCCTGGGGTTTCATGAACACTGAAGCTTTCTTT
TRBD1	TRBJ2-7	NA	TRBV28	CASSFIGTGGGEQYF	TGTGCCAGCAGTTTCATTGGGACAGGGGGTGGAGAGCAGTACTTC
NA	TRBJ2-3	NA	TRBV27	CASSWSGERDTQYF	TGTGCCAGCAGTTGGAGTGGGGAGCGCGATACGCAGTATTTT
NA	TRBJ1-2	NA	TRBV7-9	CASSADGIYGYTF	TGTGCCAGCAGCGCCGACGGAATCTATGGCTACACCTTC
NA	TRBJ2-1	NA	TRBV4-1	CASSQDSDEQFF	TGCGCCAGCAGCCAAGATTCCGATGAGCAGTTCTTC